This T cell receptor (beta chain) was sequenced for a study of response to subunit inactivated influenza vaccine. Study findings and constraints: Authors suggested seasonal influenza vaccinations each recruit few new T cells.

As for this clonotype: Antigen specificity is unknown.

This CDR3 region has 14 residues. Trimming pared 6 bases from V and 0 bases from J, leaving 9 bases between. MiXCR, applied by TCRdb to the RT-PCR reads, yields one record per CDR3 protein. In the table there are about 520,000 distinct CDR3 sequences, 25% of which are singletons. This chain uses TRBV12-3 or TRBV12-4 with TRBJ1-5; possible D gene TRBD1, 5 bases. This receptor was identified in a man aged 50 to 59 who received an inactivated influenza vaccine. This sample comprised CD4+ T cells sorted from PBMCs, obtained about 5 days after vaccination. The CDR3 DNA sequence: TGTGCCAGCAGCACCGGGGCTAGCAATCAGCCCCAGCATTTT. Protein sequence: CASSTGASNQPQHF.